These T cell receptor beta chains were read from a single sample in a study of T cell responses to AZD1222 COVID-19 vaccine. TCRdb keeps only in-frame clones here, not all; method: immunoSEQ multiplex PCR. Of about 110,000 clones in the sample, about 90% were seen once. The sample was peripheral blood, taken 28 days after the second AZD1222 dose. The receptors originated from an adult who received the AZD1222 COVID-19 vaccine. Each CDR3 is given with its conserved first and last residue. The D gene is left open where the match is weak. Only part of the rows carry a size: once, few, many, or a class if the clone is expanded.

abundance,j_gene,v_gene,d_gene,len,CDR3aa,CDR3nt
-,TRBJ2-1,TRBV4-2,TRBD2,15,CASSQNALAGGREFF,TGTGCCAGCAGCCAAAACGCTTTAGCGGGGGGGCGGGAGTTCTTC
-,TRBJ2-7,TRBV28,-,13,CASSRGGTYEQYF,TGTGCCTCGTCTCGTGGGGGAACCTACGAGCAGTACTTC
-,TRBJ2-2,TRBV18,TRBD2,13,CASAPREAGELFF,TGTGCCAGCGCACCGCGGGAGGCCGGGGAGCTGTTTTTT
few,TRBJ1-6,TRBV14,TRBD1,16,CASSQDRDRGSSPLHF,TGTGCCAGCAGCCAAGACCGCGACAGGGGAAGTTCACCCCTCCACTTT
-,TRBJ2-2,TRBV6-4,-,14,CASSKAPDTGELFF,TGTGCCAGCAGTAAGGCGCCGGATACCGGGGAGCTGTTTTTT
few,TRBJ1-1,TRBV7-6,-,13,CASSLQSYTEAFF,TGTGCCAGCAGCTTACAGAGCTACACTGAAGCTTTCTTT
-,TRBJ2-7,TRBV6-2/TRBV6-3,-,14,CASSYRTSGNEQYF,TGTGCCAGCAGTTACCGGACGTCCGGGAACGAGCAGTACTTC
-,TRBJ1-6,TRBV2,-,16,CASSEGSRAGNSPLHF,TGTGCCAGCAGTGAAGGAAGCAGGGCCGGGAATTCACCCCTCCACTTT
-,TRBJ2-1,TRBV19,-,11,CASSIGDEQFF,TGTGCCAGTAGTATCGGCGATGAGCAGTTCTTC
-,TRBJ2-3,TRBV27,TRBD2,15,CASSSSGGRTDTQYF,TGTGCCAGCAGTTCTAGCGGGGGTCGCACAGATACGCAGTATTTT
-,TRBJ1-2,TRBV2,TRBD1,13,CASSGGTDYGYTF,TGTGCCAGCAGTGGAGGGACAGACTATGGCTACACCTTC
-,TRBJ2-5,TRBV30,-,13,CAWSGGPQETQYF,TGTGCCTGGAGTGGCGGGCCACAAGAGACCCAGTACTTC
-,TRBJ1-2,TRBV4-1,-,15,CASSQDRQSIYGYTF,TGCGCCAGCAGCCAAGATCGGCAGTCTATCTATGGCTACACCTTC
-,TRBJ2-1,TRBV7-2,TRBD1,17,CASSLGRGQGRYNEQFF,TGTGCCAGCAGCTTAGGAAGGGGACAGGGTCGCTACAATGAGCAGTTCTTC
-,TRBJ2-7,TRBV28,-,11,CASSLALEQYF,TGTGCCAGCAGTTTAGCCCTCGAGCAGTACTTC
-,TRBJ1-2,TRBV19,TRBD1,15,CASNPDRGLNYGYTF,TGTGCCAGTAACCCGGACAGGGGGCTGAACTATGGCTACACCTTC
-,TRBJ2-3,TRBV4-3,-,16,CASSQDRIAATDTQYF,TGCGCCAGCAGCCAAGATCGGATTGCGGCCACAGATACGCAGTATTTT
few,TRBJ2-7,TRBV25-1,-,14,CASRDSQGSYEQYF,TGTGCCAGCAGGGACTCTCAGGGGTCCTACGAGCAGTACTTC
-,TRBJ1-5,TRBV20-1,-,15,CSASWGGSGAQPQHF,TGCAGTGCTAGTTGGGGAGGGTCGGGGGCTCAGCCCCAGCATTTT
-,TRBJ2-7,TRBV4-3,-,13,CASSQDFPYEQYF,TGCGCCAGCAGCCAAGATTTCCCCTACGAGCAGTACTTC
-,TRBJ1-1,TRBV6-5,-,15,CASTRDNPANTEAFF,TGTGCCAGCACTCGGGACAACCCAGCGAACACTGAAGCTTTCTTT